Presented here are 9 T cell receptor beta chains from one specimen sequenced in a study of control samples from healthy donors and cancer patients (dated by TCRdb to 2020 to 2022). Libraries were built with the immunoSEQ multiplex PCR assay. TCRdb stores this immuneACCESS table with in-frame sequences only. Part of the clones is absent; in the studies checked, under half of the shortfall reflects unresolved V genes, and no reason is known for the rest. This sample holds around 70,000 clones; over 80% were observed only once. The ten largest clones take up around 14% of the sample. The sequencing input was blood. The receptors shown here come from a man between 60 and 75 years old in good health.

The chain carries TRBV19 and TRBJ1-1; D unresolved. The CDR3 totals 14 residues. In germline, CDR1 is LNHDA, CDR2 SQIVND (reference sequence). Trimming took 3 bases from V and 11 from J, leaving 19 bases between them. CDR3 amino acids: CASSIAATPLSAFF. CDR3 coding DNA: TGTGCCAGTAGTATTGCGGCCACCCCCCTTTCGGCTTTCTTT. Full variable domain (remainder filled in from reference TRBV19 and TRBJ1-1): DGGITQSPKYLFRKEGQNVTLSCEQNLNHDAMYWYRQDPGQGLRLIYYSQIVNDFQKGDIAEGYSVSREKKESFPLTVTSAQKNPTAFYLCASSIAATPLSAFFGQGTRLTVV.

For the CDR3, the DNA is TGTGCCAGCAGCTTGGAGCGGAGGAGCTCCTACAATGAGCAGTTCTTC. As protein: CASSLERRSSYNEQFF. J is TRBJ2-1 and V is TRBV7-9; a weak D match, TRBD2 (5 bases). The CDR3 totals 16 residues. The V and J ends lost 3 bases and 0 bases respectively, with 12 bases between them. Germline V CDR1 and CDR2: SEHNR, FQNEAQ (reference sequence).

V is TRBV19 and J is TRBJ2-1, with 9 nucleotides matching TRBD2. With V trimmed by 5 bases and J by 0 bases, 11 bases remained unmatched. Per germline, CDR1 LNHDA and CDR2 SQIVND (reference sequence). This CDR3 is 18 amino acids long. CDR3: CASSRVAGAGGSYNEQFF. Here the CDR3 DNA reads TGTGCCAGTAGTCGAGTAGCGGGGGCAGGGGGCTCCTACAATGAGCAGTTCTTC.

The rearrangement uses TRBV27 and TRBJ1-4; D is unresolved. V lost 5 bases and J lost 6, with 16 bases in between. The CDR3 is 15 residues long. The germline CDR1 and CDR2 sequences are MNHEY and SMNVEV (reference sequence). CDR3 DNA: TGTGCCAGCAGTCCTGGGTCCGCAAAAGATGAAAAACTGTTTTTT. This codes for CASSPGSAKDEKLFF.

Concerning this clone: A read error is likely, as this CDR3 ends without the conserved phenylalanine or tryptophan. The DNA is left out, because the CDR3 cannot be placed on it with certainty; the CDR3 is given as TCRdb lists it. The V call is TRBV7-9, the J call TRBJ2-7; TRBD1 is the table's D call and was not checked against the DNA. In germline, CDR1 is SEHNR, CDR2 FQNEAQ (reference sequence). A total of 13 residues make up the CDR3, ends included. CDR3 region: CASSRQGTDRLSI.

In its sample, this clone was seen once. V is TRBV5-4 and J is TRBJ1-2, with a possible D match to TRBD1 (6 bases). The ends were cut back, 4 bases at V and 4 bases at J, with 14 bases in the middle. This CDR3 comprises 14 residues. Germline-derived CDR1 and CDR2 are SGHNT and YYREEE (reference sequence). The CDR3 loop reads CASSRQGQPYGYTF. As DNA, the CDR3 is TGTGCCAGCAGCAGGCAGGGGCAGCCCTATGGCTACACCTTC.

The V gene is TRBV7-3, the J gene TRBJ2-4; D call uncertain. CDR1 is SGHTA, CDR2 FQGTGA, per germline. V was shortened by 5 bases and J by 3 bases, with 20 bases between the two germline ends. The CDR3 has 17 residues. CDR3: CASSPRCPESLKNIQYF. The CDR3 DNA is TGTGCCAGCAGCCCTCGGTGCCCAGAGTCCCTCAAAAACATTCAGTACTTC.

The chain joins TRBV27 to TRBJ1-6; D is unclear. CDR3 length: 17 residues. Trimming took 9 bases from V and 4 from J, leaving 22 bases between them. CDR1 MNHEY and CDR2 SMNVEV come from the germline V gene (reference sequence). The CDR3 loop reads CASCKRGLPSYNSPLHF. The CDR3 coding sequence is TGTGCCAGTTGCAAACGAGGATTGCCTTCTTATAATTCACCCCTCCACTTT.

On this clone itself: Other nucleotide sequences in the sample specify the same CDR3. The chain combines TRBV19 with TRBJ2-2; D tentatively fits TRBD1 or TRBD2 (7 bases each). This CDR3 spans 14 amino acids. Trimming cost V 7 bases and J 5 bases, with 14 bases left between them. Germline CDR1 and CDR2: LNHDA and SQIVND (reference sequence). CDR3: CASTRQGGTGELFF. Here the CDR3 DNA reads TGTGCCAGTACCCGACAGGGAGGGACCGGGGAGCTGTTTTTT.